Below are 13 T cell receptor beta chains sequenced from a single sample in a study of blood T cell repertoires in COVID-19. Method: immunoSEQ multiplex PCR; TCRdb's copy keeps in-frame clones and lacks some. The data show about 130,000 clones, about four fifths seen once. Sequencing used peripheral blood. The receptors come from a human donor in a cohort sampled during active COVID-19.

In DNA, the CDR3 is TGTGCCAGCAACCCAGCGGGAGGGACTGAAGCTTTCTTT. Translated, it gives CASNPAGGTEAFF. V usage is TRBV27 and J usage is TRBJ1-1; D gene ambiguous. The germline CDR1 and CDR2 sequences are MNHEY and SMNVEV (reference sequence). This CDR3 is 13 amino acids long. The V end lost 7 bases, the J end lost 5 bases, and 14 bases lay between the germline ends.

The chain uses TRBV5-1 and TRBJ2-7; 8 bases match TRBD1. This CDR3 has 16 residues. The V segment lost 3 bases and the J segment 6 bases; nucleotides outside the gene matches: 14. Germline CDR1 SGHRS, CDR2 YFSETQ. The DNA for the CDR3 is TGCGCCAGCAGCTCCTTCCCGACAGGGGCGCGGATCGAGCAGTACTTC. It encodes CASSSFPTGARIEQYF.

As DNA, the CDR3 is TGTGCCAGCAGCCTCCTCCGAGGGGGTGAGCAGTACTTC. It translates to CASSLLRGGEQYF. The chain is built from TRBV12-3 or TRBV12-4 and TRBJ2-7, with a tentative D call TRBD1 (6 bases). V lost 6 bases to trimming and J lost 7 bases, with 16 bases between them. This CDR3 is built from 13 residues.

The J gene is TRBJ2-5, the V gene TRBV19, with TRBD2 as a possible D gene (5 bases). The CDR3 totals 13 residues. CDR1 and CDR2 from the germline V gene are LNHDA and SQIVND (reference sequence). V lost 8 bases, J lost 2 bases, and 12 bases lay in between. CDR3 amino acids: CASAQRLQETQYF. The CDR3 DNA sequence: TGTGCCAGTGCCCAGCGGCTTCAAGAGACCCAGTACTTC.

V and J are TRBV7-8 and TRBJ2-5; D gene ambiguous. Germline V lookup: CDR1 SGHVS, CDR2 FQNEAQ. Trimming cost V 2 bases and J 5 bases, with 6 bases left between them. CDR3 size: 12 residues. The CDR3 sequence is CASSLFRETQYF. CDR3 bases: TGTGCCAGCAGCTTATTTCGGGAGACCCAGTACTTC.

There are a few counts of this clone. The CDR3 spells CASSRKGLAGAWEQYF. The CDR3, as DNA: TGTGCCAGCAGCCGAAAGGGACTAGCGGGGGCCTGGGAGCAGTACTTC. V gene TRBV3-1 (or the pseudogene TRBV3-2) combines with J gene TRBJ2-7, with TRBD2 identical over 14 bases. The CDR3 consists of 16 residues. The germline CDR1 and CDR2 sequences are LGHDT and YNNKEL (reference sequence). V lost 4 bases and J lost 7; bases outside the gene matches: 9.

CDR3 DNA sequence: TGTGCCAGCAGCGGGAGCTCCTACGAGCAGTACTTC. It translates to CASSGSSYEQYF. The chain has TRBV13 and TRBJ2-7, with D tentatively TRBD2 (5 bases). This CDR3 has 12 amino acids. The V and J ends lost 5 bases and 0 bases respectively, with 5 bases between them. In germline, CDR1 is PRHDT, CDR2 FYEKMQ (reference sequence).

This chain connects TRBV4-1 to TRBJ2-5, with TRBD1 matching over 7 bases. Trimming removed 1 base from V and 1 base from J; junction bases left unmatched: 9. The CDR3 consists of 17 residues. Germline loops: CDR1 MGHRA, CDR2 YSYEKL. CDR3 DNA sequence: TGCGCCAGCAGCCAAGGGGCGACAGGGTGGGCCCAAGAGACCCAGTACTTC. Translation: CASSQGATGWAQETQYF.

The chain has TRBV11-2 and TRBJ2-3; D perhaps matches TRBD2 (5 bases). Trimming took off 5 bases at V and 10 bases at J, with 10 bases between the two ends. The CDR3 runs to 11 residues. Germline V CDR1 and CDR2: SGHAT, FQNNGV. CDR3 nucleotide sequence: TGTGCCAGCAGCCGGGATGTAGCGCAGTATTTT. Amino acids: CASSRDVAQYF.

The V and J genes are TRBV5-1 and TRBJ2-1; tentative D call: TRBD2 (5 bases). Germline V gene lookup returns CDR1 SGHRS and CDR2 YFSETQ. V lost 4 bases, J lost 12 bases, and 14 bases lay in between. The CDR3 is 12 residues long. The CDR3 bases are TGCGCCAGCAGCCCGCCGGCGGGTGGGCAGTTCTTC. Its protein is CASSPPAGGQFF.

This clone was detected many times. The chain is built from TRBV19 and TRBJ2-2; 9 nucleotides align to TRBD2. This CDR3 spans 16 amino acids. CDR1 LNHDA and CDR2 SQIVND come from the germline V gene (reference sequence). V lost 4 bases to trimming and J lost 2 bases; unmatched junction nucleotides: 5. CDR3 nucleotide sequence: TGTGCCAGTAGTACCCTCGGGACTAGCAACACCGGGGAGCTGTTTTTT. This codes for CASSTLGTSNTGELFF.

This clone was counted a single time. Other nucleotide sequences from this sample produce the same CDR3. The V call is TRBV30, the J call TRBJ1-5; D is possibly TRBD1 (5 bases). The CDR3 covers 13 residues. The germline CDR1 and CDR2 sequences are GTSNPN and SVGIG (reference sequence). Trimming took off 1 base at V and 2 bases at J, with 6 bases between the two ends. CDR3 DNA: TGTGCCTGGAGTGGGGGGGGCAATCAGCCCCAGCATTTT. Protein sequence: CAWSGGGNQPQHF.

The sample holds a few counts of this clone. This rearrangement joins TRBV30 to TRBJ1-6, with D unresolved. The germline CDR1 and CDR2 sequences are GTSNPN and SVGIG (reference sequence). This CDR3 comprises 13 residues. The ends were cut back, 5 bases at V and 0 bases at J, with 5 bases in the middle. CDR3 amino acids: CAWRSSYNSPLHF. DNA for the CDR3: TGTGCCTGGCGTAGCTCCTATAATTCACCCCTCCACTTT.